These T cell receptor beta chains were read from a single sample in a study of blood T cell repertoires in COVID-19. Clones were read by immunoSEQ multiplex PCR, and TCRdb kept only the in-frame ones, dropping some. The data hold roughly 200,000 clones, with around 85% observed a single time. Material: peripheral blood. These receptors were taken from a woman of 80 years or more with acute or convalescent COVID-19. Both conserved end residues are part of each CDR3. The order of the fields is V gene, J gene, CDR3 length, clone size, D gene, CDR3 protein, CDR3 DNA. A D gene is named only where the DNA matches it firmly. Clone size appears in some rows only: once, few, many, or a class for an expanded clone.

TRBV3-1/TRBV3-2	TRBJ1-4	16	-	-	CASSQKVAGRHEKLFF	TGTGCCAGCAGCCAAAAAGTAGCCGGGAGGCATGAAAAACTGTTTTTT
TRBV19	TRBJ2-7	15	-	-	CASSVTVGSSYEQYF	TGTGCCAGTAGTGTCACAGTGGGGAGCTCCTACGAGCAGTACTTC
TRBV30	TRBJ1-2	13	-	TRBD1	CAWSPDRDYGYTF	TGTGCCTGGAGTCCCGACAGGGATTATGGCTACACCTTC
TRBV10-2	TRBJ1-1	16	-	TRBD1	CASSDSWGQGFVEAFF	TGCGCCAGCAGTGATTCCTGGGGACAGGGGTTTGTTGAAGCTTTCTTT
TRBV7-9	TRBJ2-2	17	-	TRBD2	CASSSRPSGSLSGELFF	TGTGCCAGCAGCTCCCGCCCTAGCGGGTCATTATCCGGGGAGCTGTTTTTT
TRBV7-9	TRBJ1-2	13	-	-	CASSLGANYGYTF	TGTGCCAGCAGCTTAGGGGCGAACTATGGCTACACCTTC
TRBV12-3/TRBV12-4	TRBJ2-1	13	-	-	CASSSSFSSGQFF	TGTGCCAGCAGTTCCTCCTTCTCCTCGGGGCAGTTCTTC
TRBV3-1/TRBV3-2	TRBJ2-1	12	-	-	CASSQSPNEQFF	TGTGCCAGCAGCCAATCCCCGAATGAGCAGTTCTTC
TRBV5-4	TRBJ2-1	14	-	-	CASSLEQGSNEQFF	TGTGCCAGCAGCTTGGAACAGGGATCCAATGAGCAGTTCTTC
TRBV19	TRBJ1-3	16	-	TRBD1	CASSTQGAWSGNTIYF	TGTGCCAGTAGTACCCAGGGGGCATGGTCTGGAAACACCATATATTTT
TRBV6-4	TRBJ1-2	13	-	TRBD1	CASSGQGVSGYTF	TGTGCCAGCAGTGGACAGGGGGTCAGTGGCTACACCTTC
TRBV10-3	TRBJ1-5	14	-	TRBD1	CAIRAPGGDQPQHF	TGTGCCATCAGGGCGCCAGGGGGCGATCAGCCCCAGCATTTT
TRBV19	TRBJ1-3	16	few	TRBD1	CASGPGQAFSGNTIYF	TGTGCCAGTGGACCGGGACAGGCCTTCTCTGGAAACACCATATATTTT
TRBV6-5	TRBJ2-1	13	-	TRBD2	CASSTLAGLEQFF	TGTGCCAGCAGTACACTAGCGGGGCTTGAGCAGTTCTTC